Listed below are T cell receptor beta chains from one sample, sequenced in a study of blood T cell repertoires in COVID-19. Profiling relied on immunoSEQ multiplex PCR, and the TCRdb table lists in-frame clones only, not all of them. The table has 100,000 to 150,000 clones, 70% to 90% seen once. Sequenced sample: peripheral blood. All receptors derive from an older man with active COVID-19. CDR3s include the opening cysteine and the closing phenylalanine or tryptophan. Fields, in order: V gene, J gene, clone size, D gene, CDR3 DNA, CDR3 protein. The D gene is left open where the match is weak. Expanded clones get a size class; other rows say once, few or many, or leave the size out.

TRBV2	TRBJ2-3	NA	NA	TGTGCCAGCAGTATGCTAGCGCAGACTAGCACAGATACGCAGTATTTT	CASSMLAQTSTDTQYF
TRBV30	TRBJ1-2	NA	TRBD1	TGTGCCTGGAGTGAGGGGGCTTTCGGGGGCTACACCTTC	CAWSEGAFGGYTF
TRBV20-1	TRBJ1-2	NA	NA	TGCAGTGCTAGTTCTACCGGACAGTTAGCTAACTATGGCTACACCTTC	CSASSTGQLANYGYTF
TRBV4-1	TRBJ2-3	NA	NA	TGCGCCAGCAGCCAAGATTGGGCGGGGCTTAGCACAGATACGCAGTATTTT	CASSQDWAGLSTDTQYF
TRBV12-3/TRBV12-4	TRBJ1-1	once	NA	TGTGCCATCTCCGCGGGGAGGAACACTGAAGCTTTCTTT	CAISAGRNTEAFF
TRBV28	TRBJ1-5	NA	NA	TGTGCCAGCAGCTCCTATGACAGTAGCAATCAGCCCCAGCATTTT	CASSSYDSSNQPQHF
TRBV4-1	TRBJ1-5	NA	TRBD1	TGCGCCAGCAGCCAAGATTACGGGACAGGCGAATATAGCAATCAGCCCCAGCATTTT	CASSQDYGTGEYSNQPQHF
TRBV3-1/TRBV3-2	TRBJ2-7	NA	NA	TGTGCCAGCAGCCAAGGGGCGGGCCTAGTGGGTCTGGAGCAGTACTTC	CASSQGAGLVGLEQYF
TRBV28	TRBJ2-3	NA	NA	TGTGCCAGCAGTTTAGCAATCGGTACGCAGTATTTT	CASSLAIGTQYF
TRBV19	TRBJ2-1	NA	TRBD2	TGTGCCAGTAGTATTCTAGCGGGAGACTACAATGAGCAGTTCTTC	CASSILAGDYNEQFF
TRBV19	TRBJ1-4	NA	NA	TGTGCCAGTACCTCAGGGGCCGGGGAAAAACTGTTTTTT	CASTSGAGEKLFF
TRBV4-2	TRBJ2-4	NA	NA	TGTGCCAGCAGCCAAGAAGAGGGGGGGTTAGACATTCAGTACTTC	CASSQEEGGLDIQYF
TRBV6-6	TRBJ2-5	NA	NA	TGTGCCAGCACAGCGCCAGGGCAAGAGACCCAGTACTTC	CASTAPGQETQYF
TRBV9	TRBJ2-7	NA	NA	TGTGCCAGCAGCGTAGCTGGAGGGGACTCCTACGAGCAGTACTTC	CASSVAGGDSYEQYF
TRBV7-9	TRBJ2-3	NA	TRBD1	TGTGCCAGCGTTGCTCGGCGGGTAGGACAGGGGTCGGCAGATACGCAGTATTTT	CASVARRVGQGSADTQYF
TRBV7-2	TRBJ2-7	NA	TRBD2	TGTGCCAGCAGCTTAGTCCCTAGCGGGAGGGCCAACGAGCAGTACTTC	CASSLVPSGRANEQYF
TRBV15	TRBJ1-1	few	NA	TGTGCCACCAGCGAGGGAAGGCCCATGAACACTGAAGCTTTCTTT	CATSEGRPMNTEAFF
TRBV10-2	TRBJ1-5	NA	TRBD1	TGCGCCAGCAGTGGGGGGACAGACCTTTATCAGCCCCAGCATTTT	CASSGGTDLYQPQHF
TRBV11-3	TRBJ2-3	NA	NA	TGTGCCAGCAGCTACCATCACCCCGTGGGAGAAGGGAATACGCAGTATTTT	CASSYHHPVGEGNTQYF
TRBV3-1/TRBV3-2	TRBJ2-7	NA	TRBD1	TGTGCCAGCAGCCAAGATATGGGACAGGGGTACTCCTACGAGCAGTACTTC	CASSQDMGQGYSYEQYF
TRBV6-6	TRBJ1-1	NA	NA	TGTGCCAGCAGTTACTCGGAGCCGACTGAAGCTTTCTTT	CASSYSEPTEAFF
TRBV6-5	TRBJ2-6	NA	NA	TGTGCCAGCACAAGCCGCTCTGGGGCCAACGTCCTGACTTTC	CASTSRSGANVLTF
TRBV2	TRBJ2-1	NA	TRBD1	TGTGCGGGCCAGGGGGCATACAATGAGCAGTTCTTC	CAGQGAYNEQFF